This TCR beta chain comes out of a study of T cells expressing NK-cell markers. CDR1 and CDR2 from the germline V gene are DFQATT and SNEGSKA (reference sequence). This CDR3 is built from 15 residues. Using the 5' RACE reads, TCRdb records one entry per CDR3 protein without DNA. This sample contains 200,000 to 300,000 distinct CDR3 sequences. Sequencing was performed on blood T cells: a sorted CD56 or NKG2C T cell subset, CD4+ or CD8+ T cells, or bulk PBMC T cells (not recorded which). The receptor comes from a man younger than 35 in good health. The chain has TRBV20-1 and TRBJ2-1; TCRdb designates TRBD2, a call that cannot be tested without DNA. This chain's CDR3 is CSAKGRDSWYNEQFF.